This TCR beta chain was retrieved from a study of blood T cell repertoires in COVID-19. On the study more broadly: PBMCs, B-cell-depleted T cells, or T cells provided the cDNA or gDNA that made up the material.

Profiling relied on immunoSEQ multiplex PCR, and the TCRdb table lists in-frame clones only, not all of them. The table has about 97,000 clones, over 65% seen once; the top ten hold less than 5%. The CDR3 spans 17 residues. Germline CDR1 SGHTA, CDR2 FQGNSA. The junction had 9 bases not matched to a gene; V was cut back by 4 bases and J by 4 bases. J is TRBJ2-3 and V is TRBV7-2; TRBD2 aligns across 12 bases. Sequenced: peripheral blood. This TCR came from a human donor in a cohort sampled during active COVID-19. CDR3 in amino acids: CASSSRLAGAVADTQYF. The CDR3 coding sequence is TGTGCCAGCAGCTCGAGACTAGCGGGGGCAGTTGCAGATACGCAGTATTTT.